The 4 T cell receptor beta chains listed next were all sequenced from one sample in a study of cytomegalovirus exposure and HLA in healthy donors. PCR primers comprised 60 Vbeta and 13 Jbeta primers. TCRdb keeps only in-frame clones here, not all; method: immunoSEQ multiplex PCR. The sample consists of under 150,000 clones, around 74% of them appearing once. The source material was PBMCs. Receptors were obtained from a woman between 18 and 29 years old in good health and CMV-seronegative.

This CDR3 reads CATSFRQGRDTQYF. CDR3 DNA: TGTGCCACCTCCTTCAGACAGGGGAGGGATACGCAGTATTTT. This chain connects TRBV15 to TRBJ2-3; 8 bases agree with TRBD1. Per germline, CDR1 LNHNV and CDR2 YYDKDF (reference sequence). The CDR3 has 14 amino acids. V lost 8 bases to trimming and J lost 6 bases; unmatched junction nucleotides: 10.

The chain couples TRBV5-6 to TRBJ1-1, with 7 bases identical to TRBD1. J lost 3 bases, V lost 5 bases, and 13 bases had no gene match. There are 16 residues in the CDR3. Germline V lookup: CDR1 SGHDT, CDR2 YYEEEE. This CDR3 reads CASSYLTGVAYTEAFF. CDR3 DNA: TGTGCCAGCAGTTATCTTACAGGGGTGGCGTACACTGAAGCTTTCTTT.

This clone was seen more than once but under ten times. The rearrangement uses TRBV28 and TRBJ1-2; 8 nucleotides match TRBD1. Per the germline V gene, CDR1 is MDHEN and CDR2 is SYDVKM. The junction had 7 bases not matched to a gene; V was cut back by 3 bases and J by 4 bases. This CDR3 region has 15 residues. The CDR3 sequence is CASSFPGGRGYGYTF. The CDR3 coding sequence is TGTGCCAGCAGTTTCCCAGGGGGCCGTGGCTATGGCTACACCTTC.

The chain couples TRBV2 to TRBJ1-1; no clear D. V was cut by 8 bases and J by 4 bases, with 17 bases left in between. This CDR3 has 14 residues. Germline-derived CDR1 and CDR2 are SNHLY and FYNNEI. In DNA form, the CDR3 reads TGTGCCAGCCGGGAGGAGCCAAGGCTCACTGAAGCTTTCTTT. The encoded protein is CASREEPRLTEAFF. Based on the CDR3 plus reference TRBV2 and TRBJ1-1, the full variable domain is EPEVTQTPSHQVTQMGQEVILRCVPISNHLYFYWYRQILGQKVEFLVSFYNNEISEKSEIFDDQFSVERPDGSNFTLKIRSTKLEDSAMYFCASREEPRLTEAFFGQGTRLTVV.